Described below is a single T cell receptor beta chain sequence and its context. Antigen unknown. Germline V gives CDR1 MDHEN, CDR2 SYDVKM. Trimming left V 3 bases short and J 0 bases short, with 8 bases between. The CDR3 contains 14 residues. 60 Vbeta and 13 Jbeta primers were used in PCR. Clones were read by immunoSEQ multiplex PCR, and TCRdb kept only the in-frame ones, dropping some. In the table there are approximately 200,000 clones, roughly four fifths of which are singletons. This entry belongs to a study of cytomegalovirus exposure and HLA in healthy donors. Study outcomes and limitations: Reported findings show TCR beta sequences accurately forecast HLA-A and HLA-B alleles in most subjects. In vitro data verified a few CMV-associated chains as specific for CMV antigens.

The receptor's source is a girl aged 10 to 17 in good health and CMV-seronegative. The sample was PBMCs. This chain joins TRBV28 and TRBJ1-1; D not resolved. CDR3 bases: TGTGCCAGCAGTTTCTACGGGATGAACACTGAAGCTTTCTTT. It encodes CASSFYGMNTEAFF.